The rows below give T cell receptor beta chains drawn from one sample of a study of shared clonotypes between healthy human individuals. Only in-frame clones appear in the TCRdb table, and some are missing; sequencing was by immunoSEQ multiplex PCR. The table shows 450,000 to 550,000 clones, with approximately 79% occurring only once. Material: PBMCs. The receptors derive from a woman aged 40 to 50 in good health. Some clones in this sample may be carry-over from other donors' samples. CDR3s include the opening cysteine and the closing phenylalanine or tryptophan. Each record gives: J gene, V gene, clone size, CDR3 protein. Only part of the rows carry a size: once, few, many, or a class if the clone is expanded.

J: TRBJ1-2; V: TRBV6-1; size: NA; CDR3: CASSEGEWANRGYTF
J: TRBJ2-1; V: TRBV7-6; size: NA; CDR3: CASSLDGTSVPLWGEQFF
J: TRBJ2-6; V: TRBV28; size: NA; CDR3: CASSPAGQLSGANVLTF
J: TRBJ1-5; V: TRBV10-3; size: NA; CDR3: CANWDRGYNQPQHF
J: TRBJ1-5; V: TRBV4-1; size: NA; CDR3: CASSPVLTTSNQPQHF
J: TRBJ2-7; V: TRBV28; size: NA; CDR3: CASSLSGALRYEQYF
J: TRBJ2-2; V: TRBV15; size: NA; CDR3: CATSKPSGRGGAGELFF
J: TRBJ2-3; V: TRBV11-3; size: NA; CDR3: CASSAGVTDTQYF
J: TRBJ1-5; V: TRBV7-9; size: few; CDR3: CASSLARAGSNQPQHF
J: TRBJ1-3; V: TRBV14; size: NA; CDR3: CASSRNRGFLQSSGNTIYF
J: TRBJ1-4; V: TRBV2; size: NA; CDR3: CASSELAGLGEKLFF
J: TRBJ1-1; V: TRBV7-9; size: NA; CDR3: CASKKNTEAFF
J: TRBJ1-5; V: TRBV27; size: NA; CDR3: CASSLRGDRSNQPQHF
J: TRBJ1-5; V: TRBV27; size: NA; CDR3: CASSFSGTGEGFVNQPQHF
J: TRBJ1-1; V: TRBV7-9; size: few; CDR3: CASSSYRTEAFF
J: TRBJ2-2; V: TRBV14; size: NA; CDR3: CASSQRWGTGELFF
J: TRBJ2-3; V: TRBV19; size: NA; CDR3: CASSPATASTDTQYF
J: TRBJ1-2; V: TRBV19; size: NA; CDR3: CASSIAGTGGINGYTF
J: TRBJ1-1; V: TRBV7-2; size: NA; CDR3: CASSLVQGGTEAFF
J: TRBJ1-5; V: TRBV28; size: NA; CDR3: CASSPRGSGNQPQHF